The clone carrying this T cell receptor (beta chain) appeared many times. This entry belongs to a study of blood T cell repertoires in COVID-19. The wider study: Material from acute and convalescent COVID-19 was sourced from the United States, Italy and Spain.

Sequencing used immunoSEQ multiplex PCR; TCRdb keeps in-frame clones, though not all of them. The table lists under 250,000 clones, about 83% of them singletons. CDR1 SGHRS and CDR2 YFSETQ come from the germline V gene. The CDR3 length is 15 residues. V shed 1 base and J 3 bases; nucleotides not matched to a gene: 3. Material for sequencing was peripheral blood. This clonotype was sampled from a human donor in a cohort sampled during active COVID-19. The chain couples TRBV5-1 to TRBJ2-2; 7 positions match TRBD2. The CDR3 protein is CASSLMLADTGELFF. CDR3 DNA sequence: TGCGCCAGCAGCTTGATGCTAGCGGACACCGGGGAGCTGTTTTTT.